This entry concerns a single TCR beta chain. The data were obtained in a study of blood T cell repertoires in COVID-19. Study-level information: T cells, B-cell-depleted T cells, or PBMCs provided the cDNA or gDNA that served as material.

Per germline, CDR1 SEHNR and CDR2 FQNEAQ (reference sequence). The CDR3 is made up of 15 amino acids. Trimming removed 5 bases from V and 2 bases from J, with 13 bases in between. Profiling relied on immunoSEQ multiplex PCR, and the TCRdb table lists in-frame clones only, not all of them. The profile shows 120,000 or so clones, around 87% of them singletons. This sequence originates from a woman aged 60 to 75 with acute or convalescent COVID-19. This chain joins TRBV7-9 and TRBJ1-3; D is undetermined. Material: peripheral blood. The CDR3 DNA reads as TGTGCCAGCAGCCCATTAGGTCAGGCTGGAAACACCATATATTTT. It encodes CASSPLGQAGNTIYF.